One sample yielded the 30 T cell receptor beta chains listed below, sequenced in a study of cytomegalovirus exposure and HLA in healthy donors. PCR involved 60 Vbeta and 13 Jbeta primers. This table comes from immunoSEQ multiplex PCR, and its TCRdb copy is limited to in-frame clones, with some not included. The table gives 150,000 to 200,000 clones; the top ten clones make up about 6.8% of it. The specimen was PBMCs. All receptors derive from a man between 25 and 39 years old in good health and CMV-seronegative.

As regards this clone: The sample contains more than one DNA sequence encoding this CDR3. This chain joins TRBV9 and TRBJ1-5; D unresolved. This CDR3 has 15 amino acids. Looked up from germline, CDR1 is SGDLS and CDR2 is YYNGEE. Trimming cost V 0 bases and J 3 bases, with 10 bases left between them. The CDR3 sequence is CASSVGGQPNQPQHF. The CDR3 DNA reads as TGTGCCAGCAGCGTAGGAGGGCAGCCCAATCAGCCCCAGCATTTT.

This chain connects TRBV19 to TRBJ1-5; perhaps TRBD1 as D (5 bases). The germline V gene encodes CDR1 LNHDA and CDR2 SQIVND (reference sequence). V lost 0 bases and J 7 bases, leaving 7 bases between the germline ends. CDR3 size: 13 residues. The CDR3 bases are TGTGCCAGTAGTATAGAGGGGGGACAGCCCCAGCATTTT. The encoded protein is CASSIEGGQPQHF.

This chain links TRBV6-1 with TRBJ1-2, with D possibly matching TRBD1 (5 bases). The germline CDR1 and CDR2 sequences are MNHNS and SASEGT. V lost 5 bases, J lost 11 bases, and 15 bases lay in between. The length of the CDR3 is 12 residues. CDR3 bases: TGTGCCAGCAGTCCAGAGACAGTAATTTACACCTTC. Amino acids: CASSPETVIYTF.

CDR3 loop: CASSTGQMNTEAFF. CDR3 nucleotide sequence: TGTGCCAGTAGTACGGGACAAATGAACACTGAAGCTTTCTTT. The rearrangement uses TRBV19 and TRBJ1-1; possibly TRBD1 for D (6 bases). This CDR3 region has 14 residues. The germline V and J ends were trimmed by 4 bases and 0 bases, with 9 bases remaining between them. CDR1 and CDR2 (germline): LNHDA, SQIVND (reference sequence).

The chain joins TRBV10-3 to TRBJ2-3; TRBD2 aligns across 14 bases. Germline loops: CDR1 ENHRY, CDR2 SYGVKD. The J segment lost 3 bases and the V segment lost 4 bases, leaving 6 bases of the junction unmatched. The CDR3 covers 17 residues. The CDR3 region is CAISGSGTSGRTDTQYF. The CDR3 bases are TGTGCCATCAGTGGCTCCGGGACTAGCGGGAGAACAGATACGCAGTATTTT.

The chain employs TRBV4-1 and TRBJ1-4, with 7 bases aligning to TRBD1. The length of the CDR3 is 16 residues. The V gene's germline CDR1 is MGHRA and CDR2 YSYEKL. V was pared by 4 bases and J by 1 base, with 6 bases of the junction left unmatched. The CDR3 region is CASSPITGVTNEKLFF. CDR3 nucleotides: TGCGCCAGCAGCCCAATAACAGGGGTAACTAATGAAAAACTGTTTTTT.

The chain has TRBV29-1 and TRBJ1-2; D remains ambiguous. The CDR3 loop spans 12 amino acids. Per the germline V gene, CDR1 is SQVTM and CDR2 is ANQGSEA. V gave up 0 bases and J gave up 4 bases, with 6 bases separating them. CDR3 in DNA: TGCAGCGTTGAAGATCCCGTCTATGGCTACACCTTC. Its translation: CSVEDPVYGYTF.

The V gene is TRBV7-9, the J gene TRBJ2-3, with 10 bases matching TRBD2. V shed 5 bases and J 2 bases; nucleotides not matched to a gene: 7. CDR1 and CDR2 (germline): SEHNR, FQNEAQ (reference sequence). The CDR3 runs to 16 residues. In DNA, the CDR3 is TGTGCCAGCAGCGAAACCCTAGCGGGGGTCACAGATACGCAGTATTTT. Protein product: CASSETLAGVTDTQYF.

The V gene is TRBV19, the J gene TRBJ1-1; D gene uncertain. The CDR3 runs 14 residues. Germline V gene data show CDR1 as LNHDA and CDR2 as SQIVND (reference sequence). Trimming took 5 bases from V and 5 from J, leaving 15 bases between them. This CDR3 reads CASSFPTGITEAFF. The CDR3 DNA sequence: TGTGCCAGTAGTTTTCCGACGGGTATTACTGAAGCTTTCTTT.

V is TRBV7-2 and J is TRBJ2-7; D unresolved. Trimming stripped 5 bases from V and 2 bases from J, with 13 bases between. Germline V CDR1 and CDR2: SGHTA, FQGNSA. The CDR3 has 14 amino acids. CDR3 coding DNA: TGTGCCAGCAGCCACGGTACTCAAACCTACGAGCAGTACTTC. This gives the protein CASSHGTQTYEQYF.

The chain joins TRBV18 to TRBJ2-5; 8 bases align to TRBD2. The V gene end was trimmed by 3 bases and the J gene end by 5 bases; junction bases not matched to a gene: 5. This CDR3 is built from 14 residues. Per the germline V gene, CDR1 is KGHSH and CDR2 is LQKENI. DNA of the CDR3: TGTGCCAGCTCACCCCCGGGAGGGTCCGAGACCCAGTACTTC. This translates into CASSPPGGSETQYF.

The gene calls are TRBV9 and TRBJ2-1, with D tentatively TRBD2 (5 bases). From germline, CDR1 is SGDLS and CDR2 YYNGEE. V lost 3 bases to trimming and J lost 6 bases, with 13 bases between them. This CDR3 contains 14 residues. CDR3: CASSARWRPNEQFF. CDR3 DNA: TGTGCCAGCAGCGCCAGGTGGAGGCCCAATGAGCAGTTCTTC. The variable domain in full, completed from reference TRBV9 and TRBJ2-1, reads DSGVTQTPKHLITATGQRVTLRCSPRSGDLSVYWYQQSLDQGLQFLIQYYNGEERAKGNILERFSAQQFPDLHSELNLSSLELGDSALYFCASSARWRPNEQFFGPGTRLTVL.

The V and J genes are TRBV5-1 and TRBJ2-7; 13 bases map to TRBD2. This CDR3 spans 14 amino acids. From germline, CDR1 is SGHRS and CDR2 YFSETQ. Unmatched junction bases numbered 6, after V lost 5 bases and J lost 7 bases. CDR3 residues: CASSYRLAGGEQYF. DNA of the CDR3: TGCGCCAGCAGTTACAGACTAGCGGGAGGAGAGCAGTACTTC.

This chain uses TRBV5-4 with TRBJ2-7; 7 bases are a match to TRBD2. Trimming took 8 bases from V and 2 from J; bases not matched to a gene: 4. CDR1 is SGHNT and CDR2 is YYREEE in the germline V gene (reference sequence). The CDR3 spans 12 residues. CDR3 bases: TGTGCCAGTGCGGGAGAGGCCTACGAGCAGTACTTC. It specifies CASAGEAYEQYF.

This sequence joins TRBV30 and TRBJ1-2, with D possibly being TRBD1 (6 bases). The ends were cut back, 7 bases at V and 8 bases at J, with 17 bases in the middle. The CDR3 spans 12 residues. Germline CDR1 reads GTSNPN; CDR2 reads SVGIG (reference sequence). The CDR3 protein is CASGHPHPGYTF. CDR3 nucleotides: TGTGCCTCGGGACACCCCCACCCGGGCTACACCTTC.

The CDR3 is CASSPGSRENEKLFF. CDR3 sequence (DNA): TGCGCCAGCAGCCCAGGCAGTCGGGAGAATGAAAAACTGTTTTTT. The J gene is TRBJ1-4, the V gene TRBV5-1; no firm D call. This CDR3 region has 15 residues. Germline V gives CDR1 SGHRS, CDR2 YFSETQ. V lost 4 bases to trimming and J lost 5 bases, with 15 bases between them. Filled out from reference TRBV5-1 and TRBJ1-4, the complete variable domain reads KAGVTQTPRYLIKTRGQQVTLSCSPISGHRSVSWYQQTPGQGLQFLFEYFSETQRNKGNFPGRFSGRQFSNSRSEMNVSTLELGDSALYLCASSPGSRENEKLFFGSGTQLSVL.

CDR3 bases: TGTGCCAGCAGTCCGCGCCCCCTCCCGAACGAGCAGTACTTC. It specifies CASSPRPLPNEQYF. The rearrangement joins TRBV27 to TRBJ2-7; D is unresolved. Trimming took 5 bases from V and 5 from J, leaving 16 bases between them. CDR1 MNHEY and CDR2 SMNVEV come from the germline V gene (reference sequence). The CDR3 extends over 14 amino acids.

The V call is TRBV19, the J call TRBJ1-1, with unresolved D. Trimming shortened V by 0 bases and J by 1 base, and 6 bases separated the two germline ends. The germline CDR1 and CDR2 sequences are LNHDA and SQIVND (reference sequence). The CDR3 contains 14 residues. CDR3: CASSIEETNTEAFF. Here the CDR3 DNA reads TGTGCCAGTAGTATAGAGGAGACGAACACTGAAGCTTTCTTT.

The chain has TRBV9 and TRBJ2-7; 7 bases match TRBD1. This CDR3 comprises 13 residues. The V gene's germline CDR1 is SGDLS and CDR2 YYNGEE. V was clipped by 3 bases and J by 5 bases; unmatched bases: 5. As DNA, the CDR3 is TGTGCCAGCAGCGATGGTACAGGGGACGAGCAGTACTTC. This encodes CASSDGTGDEQYF.

The rearrangement links TRBV18 to TRBJ2-2; 7 nucleotides match TRBD2. This CDR3 region has 17 residues. V lost 0 bases to trimming and J lost 4 bases; unmatched junction nucleotides: 8. In germline, CDR1 is KGHSH, CDR2 LQKENI. DNA for the CDR3: TGTGCCAGCTCACCACCGACGTGGCGGGGGTCCACCGGGGAGCTGTTTTTT. Encoded protein: CASSPPTWRGSTGELFF.

This sequence joins TRBV5-6 and TRBJ1-4; D is possibly TRBD1 (5 bases). Trimming left V 0 bases short and J 8 bases short, with 11 bases between. The CDR3 has 14 residues. Germline V lookup: CDR1 SGHDT, CDR2 YYEEEE. The CDR3 here is CASSLGAGNEKLFF. The CDR3 DNA is TGTGCCAGCAGCTTGGGAGCAGGGAACGAAAAACTGTTTTTT.

This chain uses TRBV19 with TRBJ1-1; 12 nucleotides match TRBD1. There are 18 residues in the CDR3. Germline V gives CDR1 LNHDA, CDR2 SQIVND (reference sequence). J lost 5 bases, V lost 5 bases, and 15 bases had no gene match. Here the CDR3 reads CASSPRPGQGAAGTEAFF. The CDR3 DNA is TGTGCCAGTAGTCCGAGACCGGGACAGGGGGCTGCGGGTACTGAAGCTTTCTTT.

The chain has TRBV15 and TRBJ2-7, with D tentatively TRBD1 (6 bases). V was pared by 0 bases and J by 3 bases, with 18 bases between. This CDR3 spans 17 amino acids. CDR1 LNHNV and CDR2 YYDKDF come from the germline V gene (reference sequence). The CDR3 sequence is CATSRDRAAGAIYEQYF. CDR3 DNA sequence: TGTGCCACCAGCAGAGATCGGGCGGCAGGGGCTATCTACGAGCAGTACTTC.

The chain carries TRBV6-5 and TRBJ1-4; a weak D match, TRBD1 (5 bases). There are 15 residues in the CDR3. V lost 6 bases and J 3 bases, leaving 14 bases between the germline ends. The germline CDR1 and CDR2 sequences are MNHEY and SVGAGI. CDR3 sequence (DNA): TGTGCCAGCAGCCCCACCGACAGTCCTAATGAAAAACTGTTTTTT. It translates to CASSPTDSPNEKLFF.

This chain connects TRBV6-1 to TRBJ1-6; no reliable D call. Trimming shortened V by 5 bases and J by 8 bases, and 13 bases separated the two germline ends. The CDR3 has 14 residues. Germline CDR1 MNHNS, CDR2 SASEGT. CDR3 sequence (DNA): TGTGCCAGCAGTTATGCTCTTACGGATTCACCCCTCCACTTT. The encoded protein is CASSYALTDSPLHF.

This chain links TRBV18 with TRBJ1-3, with D perhaps matching TRBD1 (5 bases). CDR1 is KGHSH and CDR2 is LQKENI in the germline V gene. There are 16 residues in the CDR3. With 3 bases removed from V and 1 base from J, the gap between germline ends came to 13 bases. In DNA form, the CDR3 reads TGTGCCAGCTCACCCCGCCCCCAGGGATCTGGAAACACCATATATTTT. Amino acids: CASSPRPQGSGNTIYF. The full variable domain, rest sourced from reference TRBV18 and TRBJ1-3, is NAGVMQNPRHLVRRRGQEARLRCSPMKGHSHVYWYRQLPEEGLKFMVYLQKENIIDESGMPKERFSAEFPKEGPSILRIQQVVRGDSAAYFCASSPRPQGSGNTIYFGEGSWLTVV.

The chain joins TRBV4-1 to TRBJ1-4; D not resolved. Deletions cut 1 base from V and 7 bases from J, with 13 bases between. This CDR3 has 15 amino acids. Germline loops: CDR1 MGHRA, CDR2 YSYEKL. The CDR3, as DNA: TGCGCCAGCAGCCAAGCCGGGGAAGTGGGTGAAAAACTGTTTTTT. The encoded protein is CASSQAGEVGEKLFF.

As concerns this clone: The junction shows a germline mismatch at one end, possibly a read error. The chain has TRBV11-3 and TRBJ1-2; D possibly corresponds to TRBD1 (5 bases). The CDR3 is 13 residues long. The germline gives CDR1 SGHNT, CDR2 YENEEA. CDR3 sequence reads: CASSLDRTGEGKF. The CDR3 region has the DNA TGTGCCAGCAGCTTAGATCGAACAGGAGAAGGGAAGTTC.

The chain combines TRBV11-2 with TRBJ2-7, with 10 bases aligning to TRBD2. The assigned J gene may be wrong: the sequence end matches TRBJ2-1 better. The CDR3 has 17 residues. In germline, CDR1 is SGHAT, CDR2 FQNNGV. DNA of the CDR3: TGTGCCAGCAGCGTTAGCTCGGGACTAGCGTCCGAGAATGAGCAGTTCTTC. This translates into CASSVSSGLASENEQFF.

The chain is built from TRBV10-3 and TRBJ2-1; 11 bases are shared with TRBD2. This CDR3 comprises 13 residues. Trimming removed 9 bases from V and 5 bases from J; junction bases left unmatched: 3. In germline, CDR1 is ENHRY, CDR2 SYGVKD. CDR3 nucleotides: TGTGCCATAAGACTAGCGGGGAACAATGAGCAGTTCTTC. It yields the protein CAIRLAGNNEQFF.